The clone carrying this T cell receptor (beta chain) was seen once. The antigen remains unidentified. The record originates from a study of OX40 agonist ivuxolimab in advanced cancers. On the study more broadly: Ivuxolimab, an antibody acting as an agonist of OX40 (CD134), was used to treat patients.

TCRdb's table, derived via immunoSEQ multiplex PCR, lists solely in-frame clones and lacks some. The data contain 50,000 or so clones, roughly 88% of them singletons. Study-wide points: Antigen specificity was not determined for the expanded peripheral T cells.

Per the germline V gene, CDR1 is SGHTA and CDR2 is FQGNSA. This CDR3 has 16 amino acids. With V trimmed by 4 bases and J by 5 bases, 10 bases remained unmatched. V gene TRBV7-2 combines with J gene TRBJ2-3; 9 bases fit TRBD2. This TCR came from an adult with an advanced solid tumor such as melanoma, head and neck, liver or kidney cancer. Here the sequenced sample was CD4+ or CD8+ T cells sorted from blood, taken in a trial of the OX40 agonist ivuxolimab. DNA of the CDR3: TGTGCCAGCAGCTCTTCCTTCGGCGGGGGGGGAGATACGCAGTATTTT. Translation: CASSSSFGGGGDTQYF.